Detailed here is one T cell receptor beta chain. Antigen unknown. Any history of autoimmune disease or systemic immunosuppression disqualified patients. The sample originates from a study of OX40 agonist ivuxolimab in advanced cancers. Background on the study: The dose-escalation cohort had hepatocellular carcinoma, melanoma, renal cell or head and neck cancer. Study findings and constraints: On average, a greater number of expanded clones characterised CD8+ T cells relative to CD4+.

Per the germline V gene, CDR1 is SQVTM and CDR2 is ANQGSEA. The CDR3 has 13 amino acids. The V end was cut by 3 bases, the J end by 0 bases, with 8 bases between. The assay was immunoSEQ multiplex PCR, and TCRdb's table has in-frame clones only and misses some. The table records about 51,000 clones, 65% to 85% of them present only once. This sequence originates from an adult with an advanced solid tumor such as melanoma, head and neck, liver or kidney cancer. The J gene is TRBJ1-1, the V gene TRBV29-1; D is unclear. This specimen was CD4+ or CD8+ T cells sorted from blood, taken in a trial of the OX40 agonist ivuxolimab. CDR3 DNA sequence: TGCAGCGTTGATCGTCAGTTGAACACTGAAGCTTTCTTT. As protein: CSVDRQLNTEAFF. Full variable domain (rest looked up from reference TRBV29-1 and TRBJ1-1): SAVISQKPSRDICQRGTSLTIQCQVDSQVTMMFWYRQQPGQSLTLIATANQGSEATYESGFVIDKFPISRPNLTFSTLTVSNMSPEDSSIYLCSVDRQLNTEAFFGQGTRLTVV.